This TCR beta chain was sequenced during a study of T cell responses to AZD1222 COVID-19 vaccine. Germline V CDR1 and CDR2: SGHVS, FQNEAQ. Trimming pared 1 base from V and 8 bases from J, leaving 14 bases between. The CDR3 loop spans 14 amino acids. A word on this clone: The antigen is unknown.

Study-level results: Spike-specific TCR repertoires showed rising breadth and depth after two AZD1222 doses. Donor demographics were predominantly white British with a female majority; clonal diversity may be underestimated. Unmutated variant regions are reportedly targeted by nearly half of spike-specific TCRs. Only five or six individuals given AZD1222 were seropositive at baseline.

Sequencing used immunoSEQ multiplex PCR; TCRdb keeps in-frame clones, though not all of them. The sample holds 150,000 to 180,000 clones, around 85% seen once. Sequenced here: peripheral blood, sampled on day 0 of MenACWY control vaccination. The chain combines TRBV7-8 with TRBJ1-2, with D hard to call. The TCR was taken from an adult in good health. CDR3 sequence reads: CASSLGRRDTGYTF. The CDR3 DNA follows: TGTGCCAGCAGCTTAGGGAGACGGGATACGGGCTACACCTTC.